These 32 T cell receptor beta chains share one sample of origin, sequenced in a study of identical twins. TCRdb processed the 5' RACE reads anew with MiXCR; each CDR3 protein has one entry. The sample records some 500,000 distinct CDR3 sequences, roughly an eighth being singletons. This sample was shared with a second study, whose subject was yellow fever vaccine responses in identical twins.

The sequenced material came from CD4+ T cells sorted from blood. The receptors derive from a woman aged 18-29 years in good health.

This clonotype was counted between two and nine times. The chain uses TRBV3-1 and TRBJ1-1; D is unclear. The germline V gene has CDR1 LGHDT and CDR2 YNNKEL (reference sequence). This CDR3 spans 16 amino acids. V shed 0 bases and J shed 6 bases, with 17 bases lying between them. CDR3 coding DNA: TGTGCCAGCAGCCAAGATACCCGACTGGTCGGGTCTGAAGCTTTCTTT. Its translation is CASSQDTRLVGSEAFF. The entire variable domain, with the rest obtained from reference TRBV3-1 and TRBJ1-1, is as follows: DTAVSQTPKYLVTQMGNDKSIKCEQNLGHDTMYWYKQDSKKFLKIMFSYNNKELIINETVPNRFSPKSPDKAHLNLHINSLELGDSAVYFCASSQDTRLVGSEAFFGQGTRLTVV.

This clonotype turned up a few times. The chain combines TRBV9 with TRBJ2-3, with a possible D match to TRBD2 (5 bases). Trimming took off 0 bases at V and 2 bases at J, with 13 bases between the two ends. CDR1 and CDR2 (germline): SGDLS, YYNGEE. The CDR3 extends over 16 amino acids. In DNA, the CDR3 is TGTGCCAGCAGCGTAGTCCCGGGGTCCACCACAGATACGCAGTATTTT. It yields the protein CASSVVPGSTTDTQYF.

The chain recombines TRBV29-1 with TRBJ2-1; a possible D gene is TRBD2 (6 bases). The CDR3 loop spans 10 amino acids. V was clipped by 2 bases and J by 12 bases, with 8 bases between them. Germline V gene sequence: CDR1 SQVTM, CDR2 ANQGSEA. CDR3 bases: TGCAGCGTTGAATTGGGAGGGCAGTTCTTC. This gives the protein CSVELGGQFF.

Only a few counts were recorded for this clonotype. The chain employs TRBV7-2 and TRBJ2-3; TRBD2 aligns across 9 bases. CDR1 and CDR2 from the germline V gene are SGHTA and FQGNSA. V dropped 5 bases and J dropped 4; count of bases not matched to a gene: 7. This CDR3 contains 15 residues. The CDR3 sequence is CASSPGTSRADTQYF. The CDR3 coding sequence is TGTGCCAGCAGCCCTGGGACTAGCAGGGCAGATACGCAGTATTTT.

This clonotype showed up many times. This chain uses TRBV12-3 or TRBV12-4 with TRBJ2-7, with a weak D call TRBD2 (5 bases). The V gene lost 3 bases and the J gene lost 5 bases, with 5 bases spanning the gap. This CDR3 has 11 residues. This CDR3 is CASSLEDEQYF. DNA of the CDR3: TGTGCCAGCAGTTTGGAGGACGAGCAGTACTTC.

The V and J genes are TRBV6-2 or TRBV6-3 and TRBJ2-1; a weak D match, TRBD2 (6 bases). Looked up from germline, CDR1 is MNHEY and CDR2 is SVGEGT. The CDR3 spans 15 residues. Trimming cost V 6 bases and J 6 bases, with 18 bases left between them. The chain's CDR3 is CASRYGPTTSNEQFF. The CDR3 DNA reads TGTGCCAGCAGATACGGACCGACGACTAGCAATGAGCAGTTCTTC.

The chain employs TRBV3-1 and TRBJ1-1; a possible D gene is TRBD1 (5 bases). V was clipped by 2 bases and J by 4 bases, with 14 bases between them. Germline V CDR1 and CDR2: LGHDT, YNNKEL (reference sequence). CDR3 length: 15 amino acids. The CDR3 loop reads CASSQQSGPGTEAFF. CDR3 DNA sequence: TGTGCCAGCAGCCAACAATCAGGGCCCGGCACTGAAGCTTTCTTT.

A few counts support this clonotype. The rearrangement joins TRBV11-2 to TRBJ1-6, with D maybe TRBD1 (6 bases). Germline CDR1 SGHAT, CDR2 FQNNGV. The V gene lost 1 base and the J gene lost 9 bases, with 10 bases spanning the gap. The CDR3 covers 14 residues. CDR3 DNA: TGTGCCAGCAGCTTAGTCTCAGGGGCTTCACCCCTCCACTTT. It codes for CASSLVSGASPLHF. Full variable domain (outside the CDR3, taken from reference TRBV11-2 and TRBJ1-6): EAGVAQSPRYKIIEKRQSVAFWCNPISGHATLYWYQQILGQGPKLLIQFQNNGVVDDSQLPKDRFSAERLKGVDSTLKIQPAKLEDSAVYLCASSLVSGASPLHFGNGTRLTVT.

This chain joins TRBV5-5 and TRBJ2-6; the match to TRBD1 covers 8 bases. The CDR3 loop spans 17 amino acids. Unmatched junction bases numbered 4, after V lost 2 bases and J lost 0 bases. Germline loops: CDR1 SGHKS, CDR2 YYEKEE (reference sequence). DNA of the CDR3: TGTGCCAGCAGCTTCTGGACAGGGAACTCTGGGGCCAACGTCCTGACTTTC. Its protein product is CASSFWTGNSGANVLTF.

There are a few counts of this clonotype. CDR3 nucleotides: TGTGCCAGCAGCACCGGCGGGAGTAATGAAAAACTGTTTTTT. Its protein is CASSTGGSNEKLFF. The V gene is TRBV11-2, the J gene TRBJ1-4; D not certain. From germline, CDR1 is SGHAT and CDR2 FQNNGV. V was trimmed by 5 bases and J by 4 bases, leaving 11 bases between them. The CDR3 totals 14 residues.

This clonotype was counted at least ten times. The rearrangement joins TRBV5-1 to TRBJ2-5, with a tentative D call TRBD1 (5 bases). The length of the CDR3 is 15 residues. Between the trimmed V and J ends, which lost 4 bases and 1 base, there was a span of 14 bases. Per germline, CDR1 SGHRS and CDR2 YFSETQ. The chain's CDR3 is CASSALLDTQETQYF. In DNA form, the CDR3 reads TGCGCCAGCAGCGCCCTACTGGACACCCAAGAGACCCAGTACTTC.

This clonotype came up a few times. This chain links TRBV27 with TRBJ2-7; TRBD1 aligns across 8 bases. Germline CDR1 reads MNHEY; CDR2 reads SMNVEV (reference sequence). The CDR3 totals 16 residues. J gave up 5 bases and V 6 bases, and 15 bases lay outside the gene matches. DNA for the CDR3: TGTGCCAGCAGCCCAATTGTGGAGACAGGGGTCCACGAGCAGTACTTC. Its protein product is CASSPIVETGVHEQYF.

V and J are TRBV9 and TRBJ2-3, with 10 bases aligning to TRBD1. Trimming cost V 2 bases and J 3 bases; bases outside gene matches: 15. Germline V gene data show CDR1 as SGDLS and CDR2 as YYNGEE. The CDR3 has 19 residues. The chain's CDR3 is CASSVVDLRRDRGTDTQYF. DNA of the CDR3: TGTGCCAGCAGCGTCGTAGATCTACGTCGGGACAGGGGTACAGATACGCAGTATTTT.

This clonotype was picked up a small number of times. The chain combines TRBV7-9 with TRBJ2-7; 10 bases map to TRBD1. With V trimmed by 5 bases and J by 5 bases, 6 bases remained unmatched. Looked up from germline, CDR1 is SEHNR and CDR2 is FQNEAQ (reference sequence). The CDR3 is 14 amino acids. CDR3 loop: CASSDDRGRHEQYF. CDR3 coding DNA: TGTGCCAGCAGCGATGACAGGGGGCGGCACGAGCAGTACTTC.

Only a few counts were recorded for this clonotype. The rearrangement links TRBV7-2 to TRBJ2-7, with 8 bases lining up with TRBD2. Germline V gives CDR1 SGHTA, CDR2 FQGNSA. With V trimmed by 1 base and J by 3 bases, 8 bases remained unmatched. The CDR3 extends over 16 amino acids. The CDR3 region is CASSLVGTSDLYEQYF. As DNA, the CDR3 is TGTGCCAGCAGCTTAGTAGGGACTAGTGACCTCTACGAGCAGTACTTC.

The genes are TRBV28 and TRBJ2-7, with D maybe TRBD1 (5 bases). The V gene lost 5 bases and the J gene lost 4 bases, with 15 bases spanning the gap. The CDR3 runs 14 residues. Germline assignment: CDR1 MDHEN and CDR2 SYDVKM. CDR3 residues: CASSGAMKHYEQYF. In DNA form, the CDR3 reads TGTGCCAGCAGTGGGGCCATGAAACATTACGAGCAGTACTTC.

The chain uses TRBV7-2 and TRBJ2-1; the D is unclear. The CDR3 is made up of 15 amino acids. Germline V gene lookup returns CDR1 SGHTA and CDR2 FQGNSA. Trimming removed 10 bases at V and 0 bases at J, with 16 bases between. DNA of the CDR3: TGTGCCACATCATCAGGAGTGGACTCCTACAATGAGCAGTTCTTC. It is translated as CATSSGVDSYNEQFF.

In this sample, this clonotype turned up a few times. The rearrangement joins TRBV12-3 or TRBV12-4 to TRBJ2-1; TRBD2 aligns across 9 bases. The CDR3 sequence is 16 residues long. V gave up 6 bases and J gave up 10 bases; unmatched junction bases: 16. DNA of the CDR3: TGTGCCAGCAGCCCCGGGATGTTAGCGGGAGTAGAGGAGCAGTTCTTC. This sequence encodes CASSPGMLAGVEEQFF.

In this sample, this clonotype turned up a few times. CDR3 sequence (DNA): TGTGCCAGCTCACCACCGAGGTTACCCTACGAGCAGTACTTC. It encodes CASSPPRLPYEQYF. The chain joins TRBV18 to TRBJ2-7; D ambiguous. The CDR3 runs 14 residues. Trimming removed 0 bases from V and 2 bases from J, with 8 bases in between. CDR1 is KGHSH and CDR2 is LQKENI in the germline V gene. Full variable domain (remainder filled in from reference TRBV18 and TRBJ2-7): NAGVMQNPRHLVRRRGQEARLRCSPMKGHSHVYWYRQLPEEGLKFMVYLQKENIIDESGMPKERFSAEFPKEGPSILRIQQVVRGDSAAYFCASSPPRLPYEQYFGPGTRLTVT.

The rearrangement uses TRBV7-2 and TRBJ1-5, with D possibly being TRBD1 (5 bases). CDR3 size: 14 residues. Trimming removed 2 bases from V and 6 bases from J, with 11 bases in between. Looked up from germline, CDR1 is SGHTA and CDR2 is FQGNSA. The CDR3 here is CASSLPRDGQPQHF. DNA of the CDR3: TGTGCCAGCAGCTTACCCAGGGATGGTCAGCCCCAGCATTTT.

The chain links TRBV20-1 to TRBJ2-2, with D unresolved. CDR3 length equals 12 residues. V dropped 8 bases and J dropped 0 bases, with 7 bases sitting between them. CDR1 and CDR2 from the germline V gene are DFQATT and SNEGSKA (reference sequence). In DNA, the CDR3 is TGCAGTAGGGCGGCGAACACCGGGGAGCTGTTTTTT. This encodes CSRAANTGELFF.

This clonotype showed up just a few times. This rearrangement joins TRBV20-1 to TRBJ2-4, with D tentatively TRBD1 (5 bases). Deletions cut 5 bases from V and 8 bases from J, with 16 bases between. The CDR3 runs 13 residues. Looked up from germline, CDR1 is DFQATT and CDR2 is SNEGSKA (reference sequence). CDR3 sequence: CSARFGQGDIQYF. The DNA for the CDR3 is TGCAGTGCTCGGTTCGGCCAAGGGGACATTCAGTACTTC.

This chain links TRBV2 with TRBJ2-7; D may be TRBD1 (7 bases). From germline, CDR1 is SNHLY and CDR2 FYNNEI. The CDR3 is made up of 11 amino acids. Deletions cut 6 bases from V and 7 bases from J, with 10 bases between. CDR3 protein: CASRTGREQYF. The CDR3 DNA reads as TGTGCCAGCAGGACAGGGAGGGAGCAGTACTTC.

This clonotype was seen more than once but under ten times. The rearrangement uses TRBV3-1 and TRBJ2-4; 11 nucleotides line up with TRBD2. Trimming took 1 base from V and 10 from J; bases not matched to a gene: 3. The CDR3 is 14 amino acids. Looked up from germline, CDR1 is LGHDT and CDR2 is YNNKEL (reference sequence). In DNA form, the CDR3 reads TGTGCCAGCAGCCAAGTTCGGACTAGCGGGATTCAGTACTTC. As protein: CASSQVRTSGIQYF.

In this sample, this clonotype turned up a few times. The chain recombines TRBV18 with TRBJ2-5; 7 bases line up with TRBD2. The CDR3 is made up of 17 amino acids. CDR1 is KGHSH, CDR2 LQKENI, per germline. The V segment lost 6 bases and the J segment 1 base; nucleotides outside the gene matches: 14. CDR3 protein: CASSPRRGGDFQETQYF. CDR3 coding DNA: TGTGCCAGCTCCCCCAGGAGGGGAGGGGACTTCCAAGAGACCCAGTACTTC.

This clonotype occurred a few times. The CDR3 DNA reads as TGTGCCAGCAGCTTGGTTGCGGGGGCGGAGACCCAGTACTTC. This encodes CASSLVAGAETQYF. The chain combines TRBV5-5 with TRBJ2-5; maybe TRBD2 (7 bases). Germline values: CDR1 SGHKS, CDR2 YYEKEE (reference sequence). The CDR3 spans 14 residues. Trimming pared 0 bases from V and 5 bases from J, leaving 11 bases between.

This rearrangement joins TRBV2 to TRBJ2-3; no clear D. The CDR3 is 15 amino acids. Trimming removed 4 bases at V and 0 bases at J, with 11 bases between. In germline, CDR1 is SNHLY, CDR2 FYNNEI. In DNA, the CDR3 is TGTGCCAGCAGTGGACGGACCACTAGCACAGATACGCAGTATTTT. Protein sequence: CASSGRTTSTDTQYF. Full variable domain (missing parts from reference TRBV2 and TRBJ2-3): EPEVTQTPSHQVTQMGQEVILRCVPISNHLYFYWYRQILGQKVEFLVSFYNNEISEKSEIFDDQFSVERPDGSNFTLKIRSTKLEDSAMYFCASSGRTTSTDTQYFGPGTRLTVL.

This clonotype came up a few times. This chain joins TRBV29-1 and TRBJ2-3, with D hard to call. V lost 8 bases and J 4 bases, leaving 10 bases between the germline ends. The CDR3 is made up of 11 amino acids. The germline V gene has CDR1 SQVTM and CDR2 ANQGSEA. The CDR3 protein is CSKTVADTQYF. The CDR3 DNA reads TGCAGCAAAACAGTGGCAGATACGCAGTATTTT.

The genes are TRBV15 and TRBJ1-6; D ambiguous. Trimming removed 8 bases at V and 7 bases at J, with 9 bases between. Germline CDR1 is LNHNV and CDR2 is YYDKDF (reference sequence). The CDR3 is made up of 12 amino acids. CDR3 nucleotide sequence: TGTGCCACCCGACGCGGGAATTCACCCCTCCACTTT. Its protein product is CATRRGNSPLHF.

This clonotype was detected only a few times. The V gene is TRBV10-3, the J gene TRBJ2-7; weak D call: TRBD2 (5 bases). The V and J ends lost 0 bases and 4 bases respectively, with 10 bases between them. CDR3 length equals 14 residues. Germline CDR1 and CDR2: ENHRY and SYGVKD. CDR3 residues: CAISESDSQYEQYF. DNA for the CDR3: TGTGCCATCAGTGAGTCGGACTCACAATACGAGCAGTACTTC.

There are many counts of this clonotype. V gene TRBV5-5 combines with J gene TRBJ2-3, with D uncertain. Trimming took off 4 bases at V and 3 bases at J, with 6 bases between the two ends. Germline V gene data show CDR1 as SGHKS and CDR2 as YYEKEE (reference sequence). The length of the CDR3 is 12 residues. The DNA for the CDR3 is TGTGCCAGCAGCCGCATTACAGATACGCAGTATTTT. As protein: CASSRITDTQYF.

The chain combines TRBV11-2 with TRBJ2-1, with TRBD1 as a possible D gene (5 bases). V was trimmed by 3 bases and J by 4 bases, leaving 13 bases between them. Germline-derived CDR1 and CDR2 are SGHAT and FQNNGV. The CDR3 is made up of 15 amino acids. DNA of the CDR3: TGTGCCAGCAGCTTTGGGATGACAGCTTACAATGAGCAGTTCTTC. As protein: CASSFGMTAYNEQFF. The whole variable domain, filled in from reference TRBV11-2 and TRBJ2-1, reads EAGVAQSPRYKIIEKRQSVAFWCNPISGHATLYWYQQILGQGPKLLIQFQNNGVVDDSQLPKDRFSAERLKGVDSTLKIQPAKLEDSAVYLCASSFGMTAYNEQFFGPGTRLTVL.